Included here is one T cell receptor beta chain sequence, with context. Its cognate antigen has yet to be identified. No clone much larger than this one lies a single base away; base qualities are absent. These data are taken from a study of blood T cells in healthy people across ages (dated by TCRdb to between 2015 and 2016). In the study overall: In model experiments, roughly one uniquely barcoded TCR beta cDNA molecule per two T cells was captured by template switching. The donors were divided into four age groups: young (average about 15 years), middle-aged (under 40), aged (around 67) and long-lived (around 87). For two donors (one aged 18 to 30 and one aged 80 or older), the study analyzed two additional independent replicas of 1 million unique cDNA reads from the same blood draw. Using deep sequencing normalized with unique cDNA molecular identifiers, the study measured how TCR beta repertoire diversity changes with age. To avoid experimental bias, donors of different ages were spread randomly across the sequencing lanes. Summary of the overall study and its limitations: Estimates of total diversity based on one million sequenced T cells were considered lower bounds and underestimates. Compared with the aged group, more naive CD4+ T cells, fewer expanded clones and increased TCR diversity were shown by the long-lived group, suggesting age selection. Observed TCR beta diversity per million T cells fell roughly linearly with age, and a significant reduction was already apparent by age approximately 41. Because donor CMV infection status was unknown, age-related changes in expanded clonotypes were potentially confounded. There was a strong correlation between observed TCR beta diversity and the percentage of naive T cells measured by flow cytometry. Since profiling was done on bulk unsorted PBMCs, naive and antigen-experienced compartments could not be conclusively compared.

Libraries were built with 5' RACE. The reads were generated on an Illumina HiSeq 2500. A second roughly 7 to 11 cycle PCR used a sample-barcoded 5' primer and a J-beta primer mix. A unique molecular identifier was introduced onto each TCR beta cDNA molecule by a template-switch 5' adaptor carrying 12 random nucleotides. At least 2.5 million CDR3-containing paired-end reads were obtained from each sample. First-strand cDNA synthesis was performed from all RNA using the Mint cDNA synthesis kit, with priming by a TRBC-specific oligonucleotide. Following uracil-DNA glycosylase treatment, a first 18-cycle PCR with universal primers M1SS and BC2_uni_R was performed on all cDNA. Turning to the authors' computational methods: Each sample was normalized by randomly selecting 1 million high-quality reads, each carrying a distinct molecular identifier. Instead of being binned into consensus sequences, reads with shared molecular identifiers were discarded. CDR3 identification, clonotype clustering and error correction used MiTCR with a Q25 quality threshold and the strictest error-elimination algorithm. Lower-bound total TCR beta diversity was estimated with a nonparametric unseen species model using Euler transformation. In-frame beta chains were kept once TCRdb had trimmed the public reads at Q25 with fastp and called clones with MiXCR. CDR3 protein duplicates are merged, each entry listing the most common genes and DNA. These V and J calls originate from TCRdb's pipeline instead of the authors' own analysis. This sample has fewer than 2,000,000 distinct CDR3 sequences in its table, and roughly 32% of those were observed once. The ten largest clones take up about 10% of the sample.

Based on the germline V gene (reference sequence), the CDR1 and CDR2 sequences are MNHEY and SMNVEV. The CDR3 measures 14 amino acids from cysteine to phenylalanine. Just CDR3 DNA is preserved here, 42 bases in frame from base 1. Germline trimming amounts to 6 bases on V and 5 bases on J, with 9 as the count of junction bases outside the gene matches. Systemically healthy Caucasian individuals from Russia, around 38 in total and aged about 6 to 90 years, were included as donors. Each donor gave ten milliliters of peripheral blood, collected into EDTA-treated Vacutainer tubes. Ficoll-Paque density-gradient centrifugation was used to isolate PBMCs, with at least 7 million obtained per sample. Trizol reagent was used to extract total RNA from the PBMCs, yielding at least 5 micrograms per sample. The percentages of naive CD45RAhigh/CD27high T cells were determined by flow cytometry on a PBMC aliquot from every donor.

The chain links TRBV27 with TRBJ2-5; 7 central bases correspond to TRBD1. The clonotype was recovered from a woman younger than 45 in good health. The sample taken for sequencing was blood. The DNA sequence is given as TGTGCCAGCAGCAATGAGGGGGCGCGGGAGACCCAGTACTTC. It encodes CASSNEGARETQYF.